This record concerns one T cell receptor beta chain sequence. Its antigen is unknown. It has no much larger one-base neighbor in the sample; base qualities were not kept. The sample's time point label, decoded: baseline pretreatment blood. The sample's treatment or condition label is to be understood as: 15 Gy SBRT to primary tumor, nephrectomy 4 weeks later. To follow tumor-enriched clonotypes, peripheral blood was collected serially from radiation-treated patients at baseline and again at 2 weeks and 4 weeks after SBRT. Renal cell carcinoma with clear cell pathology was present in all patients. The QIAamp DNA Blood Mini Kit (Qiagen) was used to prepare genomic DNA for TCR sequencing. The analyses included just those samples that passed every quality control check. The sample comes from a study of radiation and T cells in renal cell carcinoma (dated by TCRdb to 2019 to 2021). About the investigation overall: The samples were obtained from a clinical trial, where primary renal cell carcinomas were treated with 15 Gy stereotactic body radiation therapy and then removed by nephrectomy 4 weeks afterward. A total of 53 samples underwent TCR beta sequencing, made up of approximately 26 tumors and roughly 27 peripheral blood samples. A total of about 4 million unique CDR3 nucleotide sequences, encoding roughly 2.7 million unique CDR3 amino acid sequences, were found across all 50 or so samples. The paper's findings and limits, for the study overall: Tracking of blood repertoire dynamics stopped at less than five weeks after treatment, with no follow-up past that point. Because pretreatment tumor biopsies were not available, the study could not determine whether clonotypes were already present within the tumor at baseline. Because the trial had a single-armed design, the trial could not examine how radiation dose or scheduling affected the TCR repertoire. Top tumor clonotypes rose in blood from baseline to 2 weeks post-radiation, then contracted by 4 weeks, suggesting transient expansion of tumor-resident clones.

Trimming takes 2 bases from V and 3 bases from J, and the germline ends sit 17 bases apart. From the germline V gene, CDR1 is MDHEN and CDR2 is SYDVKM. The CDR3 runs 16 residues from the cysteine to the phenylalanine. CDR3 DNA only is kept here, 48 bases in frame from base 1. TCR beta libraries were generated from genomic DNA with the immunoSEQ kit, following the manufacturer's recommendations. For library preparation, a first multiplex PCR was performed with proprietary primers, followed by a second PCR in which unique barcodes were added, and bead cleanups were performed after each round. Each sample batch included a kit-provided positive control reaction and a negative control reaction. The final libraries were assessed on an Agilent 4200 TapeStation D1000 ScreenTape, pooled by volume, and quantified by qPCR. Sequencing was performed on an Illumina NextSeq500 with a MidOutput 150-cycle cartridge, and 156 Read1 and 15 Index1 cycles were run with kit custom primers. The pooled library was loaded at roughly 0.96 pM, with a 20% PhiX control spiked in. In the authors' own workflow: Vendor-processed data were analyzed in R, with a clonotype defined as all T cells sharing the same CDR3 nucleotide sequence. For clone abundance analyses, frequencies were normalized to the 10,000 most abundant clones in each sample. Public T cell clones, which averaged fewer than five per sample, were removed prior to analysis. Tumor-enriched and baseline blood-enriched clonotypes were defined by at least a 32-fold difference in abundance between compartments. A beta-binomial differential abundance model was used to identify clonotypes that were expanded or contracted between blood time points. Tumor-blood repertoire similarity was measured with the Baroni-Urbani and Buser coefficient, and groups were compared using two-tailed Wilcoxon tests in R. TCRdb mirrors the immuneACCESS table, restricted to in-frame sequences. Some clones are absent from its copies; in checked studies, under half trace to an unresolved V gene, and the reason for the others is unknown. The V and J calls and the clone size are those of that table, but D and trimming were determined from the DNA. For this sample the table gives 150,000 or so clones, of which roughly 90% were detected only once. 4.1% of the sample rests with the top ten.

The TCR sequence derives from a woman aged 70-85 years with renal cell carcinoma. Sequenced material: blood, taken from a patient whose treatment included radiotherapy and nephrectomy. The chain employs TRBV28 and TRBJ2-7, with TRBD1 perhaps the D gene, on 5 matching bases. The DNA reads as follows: TGTGCCAGCAGTTTAATTGGTAGGACATACCGCTACGAGCAGTACTTC. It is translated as CASSLIGRTYRYEQYF.